Following are 8 T cell receptor beta chains from one sample sequenced in a study of T cells after yellow fever vaccination. TCRdb redid the calling of the 5' RACE reads with MiXCR, one entry per CDR3 protein. The sample has hundreds of thousands of distinct CDR3 sequences, about 15% seen once; the top ten hold approximately 15%. Specimen: PBMCs, collected about 5 days after the first yellow fever vaccination. All receptors come from a man aged 18 to 35 who received the YFV17D yellow fever vaccine.

This clonotype was seen at least ten times. The chain combines TRBV12-3 or TRBV12-4 with TRBJ1-2; 8 bases are a match to TRBD1. Germline trimming cut 0 bases from V and 4 bases from J; bases unmatched to any gene: 10. The CDR3 runs 17 residues. Here the CDR3 reads CASSLAPVRGLLYGYTF. As DNA, the CDR3 is TGTGCCAGCAGTTTAGCCCCTGTCAGGGGGCTTCTCTATGGCTACACCTTC.

The chain uses TRBV12-3 or TRBV12-4 and TRBJ2-1; TRBD1 agrees at 8 bases. CDR3 size: 13 residues. Trimming took 6 bases from V and 8 from J; bases not matched to a gene: 6. The CDR3 loop is CASSFRGPDEQFF. The CDR3 DNA reads TGTGCCAGCAGCTTCAGGGGGCCGGATGAGCAGTTCTTC.

This clonotype appeared a few times. This chain connects TRBV27 to TRBJ1-2; D ambiguous. Germline V gene data show CDR1 as MNHEY and CDR2 as SMNVEV (reference sequence). V gave up 2 bases and J gave up 4 bases, with 11 bases separating them. The CDR3 sequence is 14 residues long. CDR3 DNA: TGTGCCAGCAGTTTACGGGCAGGCGTCTATGGCTACACCTTC. This encodes CASSLRAGVYGYTF.

This clonotype occurred a few times. The chain uses TRBV5-1 and TRBJ1-3, with a tentative D call TRBD1 (5 bases). Deletions cut 6 bases from V and 2 bases from J, with 12 bases between. Germline V gives CDR1 SGHRS, CDR2 YFSETQ. There are 14 residues in the CDR3. CDR3 in amino acids: CASNKGPPGNTIYF. In DNA, the CDR3 is TGCGCCAGCAACAAGGGGCCTCCTGGAAACACCATATATTTT.

This clonotype was observed a handful of times. The chain links TRBV12-5 to TRBJ1-2; 9 bases are a match to TRBD1. J was trimmed by 4 bases and V by 6 bases; bases with no gene match: 12. There are 16 residues in the CDR3. Germline CDR1 is LGHNT and CDR2 is FRNRAP. The CDR3 sequence: CASGNGQGFEGYGYTF. The DNA for the CDR3 is TGTGCTAGTGGCAACGGACAGGGGTTTGAGGGCTATGGCTACACCTTC.

This clonotype was counted between two and nine times. The genes are TRBV20-1 and TRBJ2-5; a weak D match, TRBD1 (6 bases). The V gene lost 0 bases and the J gene lost 0 bases, with 14 bases spanning the gap. Germline loops: CDR1 DFQATT, CDR2 SNEGSKA (reference sequence). The CDR3 has 16 residues. The CDR3 sequence is CSARELGGMYQETQYF. As DNA, the CDR3 is TGCAGTGCTAGAGAGTTAGGGGGAATGTACCAAGAGACCCAGTACTTC.

V gene TRBV4-1 combines with J gene TRBJ1-5; 7 nucleotides line up with TRBD1. The V and J ends lost 0 bases and 2 bases, in that order; junction bases with no gene match: 4. Germline loops: CDR1 MGHRA, CDR2 YSYEKL. The CDR3 extends over 16 amino acids. CDR3 sequence reads: CASSQEGGVGNQPQHF. As DNA, the CDR3 is TGCGCCAGCAGCCAAGAAGGGGGCGTCGGCAATCAGCCCCAGCATTTT.

The table lists this clonotype with a few counts. V gene TRBV4-3 combines with J gene TRBJ2-3; 11 positions match TRBD2. This CDR3 contains 17 residues. The J segment lost 2 bases and the V segment lost 0 bases, leaving 4 bases of the junction unmatched. Germline V CDR1 and CDR2: LGHNA, YSLEER. The CDR3 is CASSQDTSGGSTDTQYF. CDR3 coding DNA: TGCGCCAGCAGCCAAGATACTAGCGGGGGTTCCACAGATACGCAGTATTTT.